Listed below are T cell receptor beta chains from one sample, sequenced in a study of regulatory T cells in long-lasting Graves disease. MiXCR was run by TCRdb on the multiplex PCR reads, yielding one entry per CDR3 protein. Of approximately 400,000 distinct CDR3 sequences in the sample, 20% to 25% were seen once. Sequencing was performed on peripheral blood mononuclear cells (PBMCs), taken when the disease was refractory, from a patient treated with antithyroid drugs. These receptors all stem from a female donor with Graves disease. Each CDR3 is given with its conserved first and last residue. D genes are given only for firm matches. A clone size is listed for some rows: how often the clone was seen (once, few, many), or a class if it is expanded.

CDR3 protein	CDR3 DNA	clone size	J gene	D gene	V gene
CASSIIPGETQYF	TGTGCCAGTAGTATAATCCCAGGAGAGACCCAGTACTTC	.	TRBJ2-5	.	TRBV19
CASSHRTGGTGELFF	TGTGCCAGCAGCCATCGGACAGGGGGCACCGGGGAGCTGTTTTTT	few	TRBJ2-2	TRBD1	TRBV11-3
CASSEGWELFF	TGTGCCAGCAGTGAAGGGTGGGAACTGTTTTTT	many	TRBJ1-4	.	TRBV2
CASSPRQGPNTEAFF	TGTGCCAGCTCACCAAGGCAGGGGCCGAACACTGAAGCTTTCTTT	few	TRBJ1-1	.	TRBV18
CASSQRQGGRETQYF	TGTGCCAGCAGCCAGAGACAGGGGGGGAGGGAGACCCAGTACTTC	.	TRBJ2-5	TRBD1	TRBV3-1
CASTPESPSGTPKNIQYF	TGTGCCAGCACCCCCGAAAGTCCTAGCGGGACACCCAAAAACATTCAGTACTTC	.	TRBJ2-4	TRBD2	TRBV11-2
CASSYVQASNEKLFF	TGTGCCAGCAGTTACGTACAGGCGTCTAATGAAAAACTGTTTTTT	many	TRBJ1-4	.	TRBV6-9
CASSFAHGYTF	TGTGCCAGCAGCTTTGCCCATGGCTACACCTTC	few	TRBJ1-2	.	TRBV9
CASSLGNIRRGTGELFF	TGTGCCAGCAGTTTAGGGAATATACGTCGGGGCACCGGGGAGCTGTTTTTT	.	TRBJ2-2	.	TRBV12-3/TRBV12-4
CSARAPVSRHQETQYF	TGCAGTGCTAGGGCCCCCGTTAGCAGACACCAAGAGACCCAGTACTTC	.	TRBJ2-5	.	TRBV20-1
CASSPRGGTGPVEQYF	TGTGCCAGCTCCCCACGAGGCGGGACAGGGCCCGTCGAGCAGTACTTC	.	TRBJ2-7	TRBD1	TRBV18
CASSLAGGGVNIQYF	TGTGCCAGCAGTCTAGCGGGAGGGGGCGTAAACATTCAGTACTTC	few	TRBJ2-4	TRBD2	TRBV6-1
CASSALHEQFF	TGTGCCAGCAGTGCCCTCCATGAGCAGTTCTTC	.	TRBJ2-1	.	TRBV6-2/TRBV6-3
CAISVMEYTGELFF	TGTGCCATCAGTGTAATGGAGTACACCGGGGAGCTGTTTTTT	.	TRBJ2-2	.	TRBV10-3
CATSSPDSPLHF	TGTGCCACCAGCAGTCCTGATTCACCCCTCCACTTT	many	TRBJ1-6	.	TRBV15
CASSGDRGLASHYEQYF	TGTGCCAGCAGCGGGGATCGGGGACTAGCGAGTCACTACGAGCAGTACTTC	many	TRBJ2-7	TRBD2	TRBV2
CASSSAQDNSPLHF	TGCGCCAGCAGCTCGGCACAGGATAATTCACCCCTCCACTTT	.	TRBJ1-6	.	TRBV5-1
CASSFGDRNSPLHF	TGTGCCAGCAGTTTTGGGGACAGAAATTCACCCCTCCACTTT	.	TRBJ1-6	TRBD1	TRBV12-3/TRBV12-4
CASSQGSGTSEAETQYF	TGCGCCAGCAGCCAGGGATCCGGGACTAGCGAGGCGGAGACCCAGTACTTC	.	TRBJ2-5	TRBD2	TRBV4-1
CASSFVGTGPYEQYF	TGTGCCAGCAGTTTTGTTGGGACAGGGCCCTACGAGCAGTACTTC	many	TRBJ2-7	TRBD1	TRBV27
CASRRRSEQYF	TGTGCCAGCAGAAGACGATCCGAGCAGTACTTC	many	TRBJ2-7	.	TRBV28
CSATGGYTF	TGCAGTGCTACGGGAGGCTACACCTTC	.	TRBJ1-2	.	TRBV20-1
CASSAHQPGLDSYEQYF	TGTGCCAGCAGCGCGCACCAACCGGGACTAGACTCCTACGAGCAGTACTTC	few	TRBJ2-7	TRBD2	TRBV7-6
CSVLAVGNEQFF	TGCAGTGTGCTAGCGGTTGGCAATGAGCAGTTCTTC	many	TRBJ2-1	TRBD2	TRBV20-1
CASSSSGPFLGELFF	TGTGCCAGCAGTTCCTCGGGCCCATTCTTAGGGGAGCTGTTTTTT	many	TRBJ2-2	.	TRBV28
CASSLRNQPQHF	TGTGCCAGCAGCCTTAGAAATCAGCCCCAGCATTTT	many	TRBJ1-5	.	TRBV12-3/TRBV12-4
CASSRFGSGGNQETQYF	TGTGCCAGCAGCCGATTCGGGTCAGGGGGGAACCAAGAGACCCAGTACTTC	.	TRBJ2-5	.	TRBV7-9
CASSSQGAWETQYF	TGTGCCAGCAGTTCGCAGGGGGCATGGGAGACCCAGTACTTC	few	TRBJ2-5	TRBD1	TRBV6-2/TRBV6-3
CASNQKGREENIQYF	TGTGCCAGCAACCAAAAAGGGAGGGAAGAAAACATTCAGTACTTC	.	TRBJ2-4	TRBD2	TRBV3-1
CASSLFGGKNTEAFF	TGTGCCAGCAGCTTATTTGGTGGTAAGAACACTGAAGCTTTCTTT	few	TRBJ1-1	.	TRBV7-2
CASNVVSTSGRDETQYF	TGTGCCAGCAACGTCGTCTCCACTAGCGGGAGAGATGAGACCCAGTACTTC	many	TRBJ2-5	TRBD2	TRBV28
CASKPGQFAEAFF	TGTGCCAGCAAACCAGGACAGTTCGCTGAAGCTTTCTTT	many	TRBJ1-1	.	TRBV6-1
CSARGYGGNQETQYF	TGCAGTGCTAGAGGTTACGGCGGAAACCAAGAGACCCAGTACTTC	few	TRBJ2-5	.	TRBV20-1
CASSLPHSSYEQYF	TGTGCCAGCAGCCTACCCCATAGCTCCTACGAGCAGTACTTC	.	TRBJ2-7	.	TRBV7-2
CASSSPLNSPLHF	TGTGCCAGCAGCTCCCCTCTTAATTCACCCCTCCACTTT	many	TRBJ1-6	.	TRBV27
CASSPLTNQPQHF	TGTGCCAGCAGTCCCCTCACCAATCAGCCCCAGCATTTT	.	TRBJ1-5	.	TRBV2
CASSLGESPNQPQHF	TGTGCCAGCAGCTTAGGGGAGAGTCCCAATCAGCCCCAGCATTTT	.	TRBJ1-5	.	TRBV5-8
CASSLAGDGLNIQYF	TGTGCCAGCAGTTTGGCGGGAGATGGATTGAACATTCAGTACTTC	many	TRBJ2-4	TRBD2	TRBV6-5
CASKEGPAIF	TGTGCCAGCAAGGAGGGCCCAGCTATTTTC	few	TRBJ1-3	.	TRBV12-3/TRBV12-4
CASSQVREYLPRELFF	TGCGCCAGCAGCCAAGTCCGGGAGTACCTCCCCCGGGAGCTGTTTTTT	.	TRBJ2-2	.	TRBV12-3/TRBV12-4
CASSWGTGGGQPQHF	TGTGCCAGCAGCTGGGGGACAGGGGGCGGTCAGCCCCAGCATTTT	.	TRBJ1-5	TRBD1	TRBV7-9
CSVNRGNRDGYTF	TGCAGCGTAAACAGGGGGAATAGGGATGGCTACACCTTC	.	TRBJ1-2	TRBD1	TRBV29-1
CASSYSGRPGELFF	TGCGCCAGCAGCTATAGCGGGAGACCCGGGGAGCTGTTTTTT	few	TRBJ2-2	TRBD2	TRBV5-1
CASIIRDRGLQETQYF	TGTGCCAGCATCATTCGGGACAGGGGTTTACAAGAGACCCAGTACTTC	.	TRBJ2-5	TRBD1	TRBV25-1
CASSQIQGGNIQYF	TGCGCCAGCAGCCAAATACAGGGGGGAAACATTCAGTACTTC	few	TRBJ2-4	TRBD1	TRBV5-1
CASHWNTEAFF	TGTGCCAGCCATTGGAACACTGAAGCTTTCTTT	many	TRBJ1-1	.	TRBV2
CAISGLTGSYEQYF	TGTGCCATCAGCGGGCTGACAGGCTCCTACGAGCAGTACTTC	.	TRBJ2-7	.	TRBV10-3
CASSLQEYTGELFF	TGTGCCAGCAGCCTACAGGAATACACCGGGGAGCTGTTTTTT	.	TRBJ2-2	.	TRBV12-3/TRBV12-4
CASSGVHGMNTGELFF	TGTGCCAGCAGTGGGGTGCATGGAATGAACACCGGGGAGCTGTTTTTT	.	TRBJ2-2	.	TRBV7-9
CSARESLNYGYTF	TGCAGTGCTAGAGAGTCCCTTAACTATGGCTACACCTTC	few	TRBJ1-2	.	TRBV20-1
CATNGAGTNTEAFF	TGTGCCACTAACGGGGCGGGAACGAACACTGAAGCTTTCTTT	many	TRBJ1-1	.	TRBV2
CASSQEPGLVSEAFF	TGTGCCAGCAGCCAAGAGCCGGGCTTGGTCTCTGAAGCTTTCTTT	.	TRBJ1-1	.	TRBV3-1
CASSPRRSYGYTF	TGTGCCAGCAGCCCGCGCAGGAGCTATGGCTACACCTTC	.	TRBJ1-2	.	TRBV3-1
CASSLFPYGTEAFF	TGTGCCAGCAGTTTATTTCCATACGGCACTGAAGCTTTCTTT	few	TRBJ1-1	.	TRBV27
CSARDLRAVPKETQYF	TGCAGTGCTAGAGATCTTCGCGCAGTCCCAAAAGAGACCCAGTACTTC	few	TRBJ2-5	.	TRBV20-1
CASSLGQFYEQYF	TGTGCCAGCAGCCTTGGACAGTTCTACGAGCAGTACTTC	.	TRBJ2-7	.	TRBV6-1